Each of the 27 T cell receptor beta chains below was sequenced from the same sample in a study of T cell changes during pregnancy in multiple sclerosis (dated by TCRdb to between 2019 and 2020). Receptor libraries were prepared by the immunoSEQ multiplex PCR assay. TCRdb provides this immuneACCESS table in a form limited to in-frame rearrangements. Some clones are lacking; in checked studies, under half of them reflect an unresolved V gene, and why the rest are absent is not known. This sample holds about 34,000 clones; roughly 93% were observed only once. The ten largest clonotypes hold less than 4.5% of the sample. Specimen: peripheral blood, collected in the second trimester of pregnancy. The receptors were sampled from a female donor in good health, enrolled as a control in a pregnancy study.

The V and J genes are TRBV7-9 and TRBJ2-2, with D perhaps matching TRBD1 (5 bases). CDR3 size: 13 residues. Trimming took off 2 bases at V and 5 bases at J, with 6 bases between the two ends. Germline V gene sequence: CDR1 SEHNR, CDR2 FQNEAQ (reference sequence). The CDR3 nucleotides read TGTGCCAGCAGCTTACAGGGAACCGGGGAGCTGTTTTTT. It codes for CASSLQGTGELFF. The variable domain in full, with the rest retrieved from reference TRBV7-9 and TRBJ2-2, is DTGVSQNPRHKITKRGQNVTFRCDPISEHNRLYWYRQTLGQGPEFLTYFQNEAQLEKSRLLSDRFSAERPKGSFSTLEIQRTEQGDSAMYLCASSLQGTGELFFGEGSRLTVL.

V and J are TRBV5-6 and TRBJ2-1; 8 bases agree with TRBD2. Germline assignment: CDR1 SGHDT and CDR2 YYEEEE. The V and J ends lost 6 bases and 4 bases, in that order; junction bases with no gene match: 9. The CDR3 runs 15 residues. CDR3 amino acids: CASIGGGSVYNEQFF. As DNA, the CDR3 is TGTGCCAGCATCGGGGGGGGGTCCGTGTACAATGAGCAGTTCTTC.

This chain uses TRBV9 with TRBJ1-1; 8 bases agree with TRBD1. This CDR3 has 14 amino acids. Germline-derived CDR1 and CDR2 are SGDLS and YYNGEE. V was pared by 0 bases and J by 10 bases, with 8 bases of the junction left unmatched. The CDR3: CASSVGRGQGGAFF. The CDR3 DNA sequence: TGTGCCAGCAGCGTAGGGCGTGGACAGGGAGGAGCTTTCTTT.

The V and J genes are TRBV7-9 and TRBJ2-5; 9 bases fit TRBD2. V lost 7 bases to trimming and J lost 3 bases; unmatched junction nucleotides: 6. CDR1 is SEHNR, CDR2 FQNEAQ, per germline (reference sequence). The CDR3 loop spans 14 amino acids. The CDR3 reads CASTASGVKETQYF. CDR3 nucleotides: TGTGCCAGCACCGCTAGCGGGGTAAAAGAGACCCAGTACTTC. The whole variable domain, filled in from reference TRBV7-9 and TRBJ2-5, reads DTGVSQNPRHKITKRGQNVTFRCDPISEHNRLYWYRQTLGQGPEFLTYFQNEAQLEKSRLLSDRFSAERPKGSFSTLEIQRTEQGDSAMYLCASTASGVKETQYFGPGTRLLVL.

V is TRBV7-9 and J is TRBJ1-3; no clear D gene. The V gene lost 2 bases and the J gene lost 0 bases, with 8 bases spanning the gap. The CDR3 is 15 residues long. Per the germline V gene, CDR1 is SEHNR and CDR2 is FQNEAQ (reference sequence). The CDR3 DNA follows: TGTGCCAGCAGCTTAATGGCCAGCTCTGGAAACACCATATATTTT. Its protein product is CASSLMASSGNTIYF.

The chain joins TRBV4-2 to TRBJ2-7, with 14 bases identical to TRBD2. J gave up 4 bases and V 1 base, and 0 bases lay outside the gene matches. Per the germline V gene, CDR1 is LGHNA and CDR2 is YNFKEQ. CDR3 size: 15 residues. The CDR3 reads CASSQGLAGGYEQYF. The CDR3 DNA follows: TGTGCCAGCAGCCAAGGACTAGCGGGAGGGTACGAGCAGTACTTC.

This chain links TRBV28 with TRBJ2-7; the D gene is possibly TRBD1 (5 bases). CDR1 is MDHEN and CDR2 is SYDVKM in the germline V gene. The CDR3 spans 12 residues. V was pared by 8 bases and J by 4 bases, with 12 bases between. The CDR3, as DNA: TGTGCCAGCTCGGTGGGGCCATACGAGCAGTACTTC. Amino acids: CASSVGPYEQYF. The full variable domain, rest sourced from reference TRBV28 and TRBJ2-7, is DVKVTQSSRYLVKRTGEKVFLECVQDMDHENMFWYRQDPGLGLRLIYFSYDVKMKEKGDIPEGYSVSREKKERFSLILESASTNQTSMYLCASSVGPYEQYFGPGTRLTVT.

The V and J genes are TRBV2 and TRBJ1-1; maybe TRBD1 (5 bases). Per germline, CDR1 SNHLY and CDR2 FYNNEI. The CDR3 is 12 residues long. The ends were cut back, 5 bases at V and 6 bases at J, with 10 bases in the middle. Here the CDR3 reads CASSPTGAEAFF. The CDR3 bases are TGTGCCAGCAGTCCAACAGGCGCTGAAGCTTTCTTT.

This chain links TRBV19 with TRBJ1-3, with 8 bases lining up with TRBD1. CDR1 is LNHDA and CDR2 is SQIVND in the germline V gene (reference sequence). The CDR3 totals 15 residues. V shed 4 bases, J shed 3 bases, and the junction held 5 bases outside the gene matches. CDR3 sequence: CASSSWDRRGNTIYF. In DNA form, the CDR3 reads TGTGCCAGTAGTAGTTGGGACAGGCGTGGAAACACCATATATTTT. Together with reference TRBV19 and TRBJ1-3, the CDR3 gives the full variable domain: DGGITQSPKYLFRKEGQNVTLSCEQNLNHDAMYWYRQDPGQGLRLIYYSQIVNDFQKGDIAEGYSVSREKKESFPLTVTSAQKNPTAFYLCASSSWDRRGNTIYFGEGSWLTVV.

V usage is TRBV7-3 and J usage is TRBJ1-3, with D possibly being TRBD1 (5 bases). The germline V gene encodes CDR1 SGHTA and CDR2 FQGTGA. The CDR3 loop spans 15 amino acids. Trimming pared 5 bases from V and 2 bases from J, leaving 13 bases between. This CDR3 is CASSTSGAAGNTIYF. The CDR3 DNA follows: TGTGCCAGCAGCACTAGCGGGGCTGCTGGAAACACCATATATTTT.

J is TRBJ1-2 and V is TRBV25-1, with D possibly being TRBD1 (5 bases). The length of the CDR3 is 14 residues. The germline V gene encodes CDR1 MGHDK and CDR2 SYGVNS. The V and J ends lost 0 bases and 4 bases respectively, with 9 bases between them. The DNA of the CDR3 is TGTGCCAGCAGTGAATATGGGGGGATCTATGGCTACACCTTC. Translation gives CASSEYGGIYGYTF.

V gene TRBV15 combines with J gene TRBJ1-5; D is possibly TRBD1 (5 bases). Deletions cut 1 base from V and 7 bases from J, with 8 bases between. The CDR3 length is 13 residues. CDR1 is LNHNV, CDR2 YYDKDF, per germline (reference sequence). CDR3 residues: CATSRGRGQPQHF. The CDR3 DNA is TGTGCCACCAGCAGAGGGCGGGGGCAGCCCCAGCATTTT.

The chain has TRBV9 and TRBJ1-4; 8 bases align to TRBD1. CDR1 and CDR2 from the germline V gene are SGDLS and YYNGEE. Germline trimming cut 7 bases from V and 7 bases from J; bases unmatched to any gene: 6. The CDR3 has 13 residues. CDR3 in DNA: TGTGCCAGCGGTGGACAGGGAAGTGAAAAACTGTTTTTT. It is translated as CASGGQGSEKLFF.

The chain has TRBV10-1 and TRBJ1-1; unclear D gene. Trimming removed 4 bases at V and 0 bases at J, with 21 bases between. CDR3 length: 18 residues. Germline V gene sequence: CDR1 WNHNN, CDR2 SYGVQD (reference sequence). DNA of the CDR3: TGCGCCAGCAGTGTGACTCATCAGAGGCTGAATATGAACACTGAAGCTTTCTTT. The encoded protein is CASSVTHQRLNMNTEAFF.

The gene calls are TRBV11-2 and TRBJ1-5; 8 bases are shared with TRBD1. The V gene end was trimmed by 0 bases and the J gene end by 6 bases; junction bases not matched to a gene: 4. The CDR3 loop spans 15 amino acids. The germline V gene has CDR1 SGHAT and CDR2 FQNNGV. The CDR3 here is CASSLDRGLSQPQHF. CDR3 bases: TGTGCCAGCAGCTTAGACAGGGGGCTGAGTCAGCCCCAGCATTTT.

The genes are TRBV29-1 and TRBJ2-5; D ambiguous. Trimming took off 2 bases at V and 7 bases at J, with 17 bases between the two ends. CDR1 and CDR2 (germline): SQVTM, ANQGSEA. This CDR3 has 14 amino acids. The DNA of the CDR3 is TGCAGCGTTGAATACGGCAGCGTACCTGGGACCCAGTACTTC. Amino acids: CSVEYGSVPGTQYF. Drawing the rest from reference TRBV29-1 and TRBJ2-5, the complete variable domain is SAVISQKPSRDICQRGTSLTIQCQVDSQVTMMFWYRQQPGQSLTLIATANQGSEATYESGFVIDKFPISRPNLTFSTLTVSNMSPEDSSIYLCSVEYGSVPGTQYFGPGTRLLVL.

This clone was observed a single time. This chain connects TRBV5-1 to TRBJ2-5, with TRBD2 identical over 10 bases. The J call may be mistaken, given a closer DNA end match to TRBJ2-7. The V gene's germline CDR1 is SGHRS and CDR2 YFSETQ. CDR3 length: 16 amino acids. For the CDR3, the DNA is TGCGCCAGCAGCGCGGGGGCACTAGCGGGGAGCTACGAGCAGTACTTC. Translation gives CASSAGALAGSYEQYF.

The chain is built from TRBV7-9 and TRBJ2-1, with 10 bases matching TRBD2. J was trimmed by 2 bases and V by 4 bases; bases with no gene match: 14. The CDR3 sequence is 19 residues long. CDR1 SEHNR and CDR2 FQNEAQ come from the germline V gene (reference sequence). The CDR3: CASSSHGPSGSGTYNEQFF. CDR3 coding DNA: TGTGCCAGCAGCTCCCACGGTCCTAGCGGGAGTGGGACCTACAATGAGCAGTTCTTC.

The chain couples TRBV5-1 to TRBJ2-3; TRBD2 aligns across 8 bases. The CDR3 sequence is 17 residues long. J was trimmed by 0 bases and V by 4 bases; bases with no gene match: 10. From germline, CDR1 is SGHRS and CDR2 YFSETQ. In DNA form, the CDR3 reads TGCGCCAGCAGCCCCGAGACTAGCGCAATTAGCACAGATACGCAGTATTTT. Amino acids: CASSPETSAISTDTQYF.

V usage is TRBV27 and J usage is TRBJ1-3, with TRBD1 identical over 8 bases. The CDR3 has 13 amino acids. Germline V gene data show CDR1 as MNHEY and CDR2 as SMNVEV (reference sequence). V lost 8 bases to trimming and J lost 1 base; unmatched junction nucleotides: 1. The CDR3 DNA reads TGTGCCAGCCAGGGGGCGTCTGGAAACACCATATATTTT. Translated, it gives CASQGASGNTIYF.

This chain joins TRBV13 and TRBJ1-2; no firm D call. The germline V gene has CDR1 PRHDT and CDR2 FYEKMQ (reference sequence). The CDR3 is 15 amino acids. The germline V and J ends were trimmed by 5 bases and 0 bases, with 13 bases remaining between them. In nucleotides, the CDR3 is TGTGCCAGCAGCCAGCGGCCAACAGCTAACTATGGCTACACCTTC. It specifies CASSQRPTANYGYTF.

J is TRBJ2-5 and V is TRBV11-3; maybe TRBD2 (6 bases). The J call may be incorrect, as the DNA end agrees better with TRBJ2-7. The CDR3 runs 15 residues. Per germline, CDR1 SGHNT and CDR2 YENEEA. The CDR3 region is CASSLGAGPSYEQYF. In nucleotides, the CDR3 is TGTGCCAGCAGCTTAGGAGCGGGCCCAAGCTACGAGCAGTACTTC.

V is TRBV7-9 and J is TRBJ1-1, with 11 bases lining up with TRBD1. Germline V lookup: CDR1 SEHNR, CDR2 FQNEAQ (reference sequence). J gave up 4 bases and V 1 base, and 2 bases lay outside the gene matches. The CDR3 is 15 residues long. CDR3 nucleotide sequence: TGTGCCAGCAGCTTAGGCGGACAGGGGGCCACTGAAGCTTTCTTT. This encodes CASSLGGQGATEAFF.

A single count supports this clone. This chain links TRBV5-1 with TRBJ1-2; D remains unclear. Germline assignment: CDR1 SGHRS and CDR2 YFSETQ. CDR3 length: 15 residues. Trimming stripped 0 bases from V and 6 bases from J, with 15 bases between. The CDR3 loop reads CASSLELAGPDGYTF. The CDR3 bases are TGCGCCAGCAGCTTGGAGTTGGCGGGCCCGGATGGCTACACCTTC. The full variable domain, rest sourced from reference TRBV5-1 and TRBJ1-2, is KAGVTQTPRYLIKTRGQQVTLSCSPISGHRSVSWYQQTPGQGLQFLFEYFSETQRNKGNFPGRFSGRQFSNSRSEMNVSTLELGDSALYLCASSLELAGPDGYTFGSGTRLTVV.

As DNA, the CDR3 is TGCGCCAGCAGCTTGGACAGGGATAATCAGCCCCAGCATTTT. It encodes CASSLDRDNQPQHF. The chain carries TRBV5-1 and TRBJ1-5, with TRBD1 as a possible D gene (6 bases). Germline V gene sequence: CDR1 SGHRS, CDR2 YFSETQ. This CDR3 is built from 14 residues. V gave up 0 bases and J gave up 4 bases, with 8 bases separating them.

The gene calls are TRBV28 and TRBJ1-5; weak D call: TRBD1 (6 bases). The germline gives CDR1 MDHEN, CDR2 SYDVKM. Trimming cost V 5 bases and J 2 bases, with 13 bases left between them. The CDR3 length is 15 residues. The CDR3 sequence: CASSHRTVGNQPQHF. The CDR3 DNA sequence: TGTGCCAGCAGTCACCGGACAGTAGGCAATCAGCCCCAGCATTTT.

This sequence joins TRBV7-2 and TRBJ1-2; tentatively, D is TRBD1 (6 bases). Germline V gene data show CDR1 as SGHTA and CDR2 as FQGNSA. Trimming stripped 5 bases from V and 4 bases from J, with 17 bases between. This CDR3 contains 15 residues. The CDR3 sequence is CASSGRGGPSYGYTF. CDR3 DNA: TGTGCCAGCAGCGGCCGTGGGGGCCCATCCTATGGCTACACCTTC.